This TCR beta chain was obtained from a study of blood T cell dynamics during melanoma immunotherapy. V lost 0 bases and J lost 0, with 3 bases in between. This CDR3 is 15 amino acids long. CDR1 is SGHTA, CDR2 FQGNSA, per germline. The time point here: week 3, after first cycle of checkpoint inhibitor. Clones were read by immunoSEQ multiplex PCR, and TCRdb kept only the in-frame ones, dropping some. The data hold 25,000 to 30,000 clones, with approximately 83% observed a single time. The material sequenced was blood, taken from a patient treated with checkpoint blockade. The clonotype originates from a human donor with melanoma. This sequence joins TRBV7-2 and TRBJ2-6; D is unclear. For the CDR3, the DNA is TGTGCCAGCAGCTTAGCGAGCTCTGGGGCCAACGTCCTGACTTTC. This sequence encodes CASSLASSGANVLTF.